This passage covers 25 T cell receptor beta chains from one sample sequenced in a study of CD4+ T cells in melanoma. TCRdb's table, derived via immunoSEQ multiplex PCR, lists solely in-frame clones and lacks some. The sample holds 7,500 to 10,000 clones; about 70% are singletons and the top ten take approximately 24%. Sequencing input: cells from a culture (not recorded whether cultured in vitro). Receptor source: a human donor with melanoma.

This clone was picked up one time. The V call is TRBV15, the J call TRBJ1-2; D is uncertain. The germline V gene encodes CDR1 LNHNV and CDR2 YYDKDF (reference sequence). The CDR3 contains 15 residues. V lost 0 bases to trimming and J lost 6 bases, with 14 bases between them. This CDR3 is CATSRDIREGHGYTF. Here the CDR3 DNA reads TGTGCCACCAGCAGAGATATTCGGGAGGGCCATGGCTACACCTTC.

CDR3 coding DNA: TGTGCCACCAGTGGCGGGGGGGCCTACGAGCAGTACTTC. Protein sequence: CATSGGGAYEQYF. V gene TRBV24-1 combines with J gene TRBJ2-7, with TRBD2 matching 9 bases. In germline, CDR1 is KGHDR, CDR2 SFDVKD. There are 13 residues in the CDR3. With V trimmed by 5 bases and J by 2 bases, 0 bases remained unmatched.

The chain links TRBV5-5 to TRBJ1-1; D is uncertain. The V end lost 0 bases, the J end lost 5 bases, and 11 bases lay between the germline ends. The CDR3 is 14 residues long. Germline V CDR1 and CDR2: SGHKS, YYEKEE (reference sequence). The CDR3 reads CASSLAEAGTEAFF. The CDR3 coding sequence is TGTGCCAGCAGCTTGGCAGAGGCGGGGACTGAAGCTTTCTTT.

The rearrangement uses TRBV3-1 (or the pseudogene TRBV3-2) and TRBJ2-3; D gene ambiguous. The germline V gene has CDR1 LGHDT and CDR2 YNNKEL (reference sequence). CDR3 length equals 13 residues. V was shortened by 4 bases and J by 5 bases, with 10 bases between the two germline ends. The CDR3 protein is CASSRLTGDTQYF. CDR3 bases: TGTGCCAGCAGCCGACTGACCGGAGATACGCAGTATTTT.

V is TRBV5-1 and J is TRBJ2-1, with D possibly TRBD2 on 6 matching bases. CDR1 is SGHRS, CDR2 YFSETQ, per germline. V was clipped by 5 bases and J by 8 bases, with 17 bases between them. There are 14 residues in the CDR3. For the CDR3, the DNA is TGCGCCAGCAGACGACTAGTGATGAGTGATGAGCAGTTCTTC. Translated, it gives CASRRLVMSDEQFF.

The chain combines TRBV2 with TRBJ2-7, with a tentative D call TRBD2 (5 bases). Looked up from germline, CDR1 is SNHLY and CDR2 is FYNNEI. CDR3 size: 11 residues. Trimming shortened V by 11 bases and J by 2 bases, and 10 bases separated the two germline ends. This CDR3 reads CAGGGAYEQYF. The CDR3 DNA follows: TGTGCCGGCGGAGGAGCCTACGAGCAGTACTTC.

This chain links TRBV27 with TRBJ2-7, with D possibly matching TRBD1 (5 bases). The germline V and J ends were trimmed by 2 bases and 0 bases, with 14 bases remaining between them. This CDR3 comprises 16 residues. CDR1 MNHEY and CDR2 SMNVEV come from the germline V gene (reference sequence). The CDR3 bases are TGTGCCAGCAGTTTAAGTGGGGCAAGGGTCTCCTACGAGCAGTACTTC. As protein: CASSLSGARVSYEQYF.

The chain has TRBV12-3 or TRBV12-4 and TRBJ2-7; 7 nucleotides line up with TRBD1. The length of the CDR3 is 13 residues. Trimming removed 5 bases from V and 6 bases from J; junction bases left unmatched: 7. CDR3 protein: CASSRDRTGEQYF. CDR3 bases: TGTGCCAGCAGTCGGGACAGAACGGGCGAGCAGTACTTC.

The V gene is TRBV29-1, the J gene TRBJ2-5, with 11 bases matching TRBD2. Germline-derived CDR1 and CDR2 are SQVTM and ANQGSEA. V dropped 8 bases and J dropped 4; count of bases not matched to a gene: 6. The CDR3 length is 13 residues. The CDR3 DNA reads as TGCAGCTCGACTAGCGGGGCGGGAGAGACCCAGTACTTC. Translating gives CSSTSGAGETQYF.

The CDR3 loop reads CASSYRGFLQETQYF. CDR3 bases: TGCGCCAGCAGCTACAGGGGTTTTTTGCAAGAGACCCAGTACTTC. The chain links TRBV4-1 to TRBJ2-5; TRBD1 agrees at 7 bases. CDR3 size: 15 residues. The ends lost 5 bases at V and 2 bases at J; junction bases unmatched: 8. In germline, CDR1 is MGHRA, CDR2 YSYEKL.

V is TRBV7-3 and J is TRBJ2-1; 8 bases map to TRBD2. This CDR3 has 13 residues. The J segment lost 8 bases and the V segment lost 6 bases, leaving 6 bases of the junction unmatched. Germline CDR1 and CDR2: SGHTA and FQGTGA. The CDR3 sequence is CASRASGGYEQFF. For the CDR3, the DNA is TGTGCCAGCAGGGCCAGCGGGGGCTATGAGCAGTTCTTC.

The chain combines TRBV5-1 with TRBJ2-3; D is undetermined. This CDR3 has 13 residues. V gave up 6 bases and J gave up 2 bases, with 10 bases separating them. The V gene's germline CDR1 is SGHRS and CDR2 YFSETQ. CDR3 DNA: TGCGCCAGCAAGTCGCTGTCCACAGATACGCAGTATTTT. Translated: CASKSLSTDTQYF.

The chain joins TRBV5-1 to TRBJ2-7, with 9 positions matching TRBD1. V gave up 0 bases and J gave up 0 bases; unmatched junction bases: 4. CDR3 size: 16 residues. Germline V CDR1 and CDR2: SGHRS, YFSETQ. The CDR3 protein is CASSLGTGESSYEQYF. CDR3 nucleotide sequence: TGCGCCAGCAGCTTGGGGACAGGGGAAAGCTCCTACGAGCAGTACTTC.

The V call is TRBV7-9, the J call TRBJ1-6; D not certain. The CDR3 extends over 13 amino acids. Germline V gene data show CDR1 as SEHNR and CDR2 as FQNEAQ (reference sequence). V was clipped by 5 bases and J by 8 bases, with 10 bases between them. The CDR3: CASSARWDSPLHF. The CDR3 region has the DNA TGTGCCAGCAGCGCCAGATGGGATTCACCCCTCCACTTT.

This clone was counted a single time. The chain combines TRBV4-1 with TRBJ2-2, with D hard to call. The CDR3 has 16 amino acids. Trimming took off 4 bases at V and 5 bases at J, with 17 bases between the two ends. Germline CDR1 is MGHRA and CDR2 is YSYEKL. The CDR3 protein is CASSPQAARNTGELFF. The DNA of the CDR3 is TGCGCCAGCAGCCCTCAGGCCGCGCGAAATACCGGGGAGCTGTTTTTT.

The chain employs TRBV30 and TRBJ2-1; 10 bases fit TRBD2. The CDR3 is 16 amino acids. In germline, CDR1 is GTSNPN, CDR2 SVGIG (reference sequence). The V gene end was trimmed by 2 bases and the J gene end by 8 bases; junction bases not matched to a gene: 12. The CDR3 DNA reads TGTGCCTGGAGTAAGGGAGGAGGGCTAGCGGGGGATGAGCAGTTCTTC. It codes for CAWSKGGGLAGDEQFF.

The DNA of the CDR3 is TGTGCCAGCAGCAAATCCGCGAGTATGAACACTGAAGCTTTCTTT. It specifies CASSKSASMNTEAFF. The chain has TRBV21-1 and TRBJ1-1. TRBV21-1 is deemed a pseudogene. The CDR3 consists of 15 residues.

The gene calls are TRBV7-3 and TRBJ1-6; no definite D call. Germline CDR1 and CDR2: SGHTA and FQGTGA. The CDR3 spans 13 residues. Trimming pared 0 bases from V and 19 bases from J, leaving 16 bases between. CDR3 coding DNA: TGTGCCAGCAGCTTAACGAATTGGACTATTCGTCACTTT. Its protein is CASSLTNWTIRHF.

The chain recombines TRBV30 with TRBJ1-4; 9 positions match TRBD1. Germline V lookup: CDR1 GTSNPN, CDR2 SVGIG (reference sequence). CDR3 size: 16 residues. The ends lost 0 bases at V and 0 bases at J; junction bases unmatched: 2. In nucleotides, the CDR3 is TGTGCCTGGAGTGTAAACAGGGGGCCAACTAATGAAAAACTGTTTTTT. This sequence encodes CAWSVNRGPTNEKLFF. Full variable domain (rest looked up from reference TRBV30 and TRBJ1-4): SQTIHQWPATLVQPVGSPLSLECTVEGTSNPNLYWYRQAAGRGLQLLFYSVGIGQISSEVPQNLSASRPQDRQFILSSKKLLLSDSGFYLCAWSVNRGPTNEKLFFGSGTQLSVL.

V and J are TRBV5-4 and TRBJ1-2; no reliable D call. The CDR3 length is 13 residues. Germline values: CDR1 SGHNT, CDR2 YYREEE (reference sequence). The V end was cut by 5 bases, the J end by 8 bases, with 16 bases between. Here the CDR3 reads CASRKLGDQGYTF. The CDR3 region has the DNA TGTGCCAGCAGGAAGCTCGGTGATCAGGGCTACACCTTC.

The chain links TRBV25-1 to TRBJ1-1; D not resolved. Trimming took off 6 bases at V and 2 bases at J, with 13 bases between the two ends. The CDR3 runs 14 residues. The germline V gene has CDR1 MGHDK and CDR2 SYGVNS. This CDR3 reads CASRVGGINTEAFF. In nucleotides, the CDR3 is TGTGCCAGCAGGGTTGGCGGAATAAACACTGAAGCTTTCTTT.

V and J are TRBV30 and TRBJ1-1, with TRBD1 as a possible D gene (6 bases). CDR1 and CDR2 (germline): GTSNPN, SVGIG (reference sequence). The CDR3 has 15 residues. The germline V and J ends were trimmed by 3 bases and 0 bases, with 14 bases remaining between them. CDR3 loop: CAWRELGQLNTEAFF. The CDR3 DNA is TGTGCCTGGAGGGAACTCGGACAGTTGAACACTGAAGCTTTCTTT.

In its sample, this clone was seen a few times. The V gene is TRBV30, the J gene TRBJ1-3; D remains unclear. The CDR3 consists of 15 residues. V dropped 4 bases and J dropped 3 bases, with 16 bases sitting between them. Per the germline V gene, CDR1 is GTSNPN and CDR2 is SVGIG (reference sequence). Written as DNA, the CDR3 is TGTGCCTGGACATCTGGAAGCTTCTTTGGAAACACCATATATTTT. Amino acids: CAWTSGSFFGNTIYF. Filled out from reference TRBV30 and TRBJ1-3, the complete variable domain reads SQTIHQWPATLVQPVGSPLSLECTVEGTSNPNLYWYRQAAGRGLQLLFYSVGIGQISSEVPQNLSASRPQDRQFILSSKKLLLSDSGFYLCAWTSGSFFGNTIYFGEGSWLTVV.

For the CDR3, the DNA is TGTGCCAGCAGTTACGGCGCGAGACAGGCCGCCTACTTC. Residues: CASSYGARQAAYF. The chain joins TRBV6-5 to TRBJ2-7; weak D call: TRBD1 (6 bases). Trimming shortened V by 2 bases and J by 13 bases, and 18 bases separated the two germline ends. Per the germline V gene, CDR1 is MNHEY and CDR2 is SVGAGI. This CDR3 is built from 13 residues.

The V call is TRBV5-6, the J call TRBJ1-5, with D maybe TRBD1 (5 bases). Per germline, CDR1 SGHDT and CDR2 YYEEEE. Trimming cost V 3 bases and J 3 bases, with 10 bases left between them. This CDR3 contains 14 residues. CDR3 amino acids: CASSSDRNNQPQHF. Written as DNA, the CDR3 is TGTGCCAGCAGCTCTGACAGAAACAATCAGCCCCAGCATTTT.